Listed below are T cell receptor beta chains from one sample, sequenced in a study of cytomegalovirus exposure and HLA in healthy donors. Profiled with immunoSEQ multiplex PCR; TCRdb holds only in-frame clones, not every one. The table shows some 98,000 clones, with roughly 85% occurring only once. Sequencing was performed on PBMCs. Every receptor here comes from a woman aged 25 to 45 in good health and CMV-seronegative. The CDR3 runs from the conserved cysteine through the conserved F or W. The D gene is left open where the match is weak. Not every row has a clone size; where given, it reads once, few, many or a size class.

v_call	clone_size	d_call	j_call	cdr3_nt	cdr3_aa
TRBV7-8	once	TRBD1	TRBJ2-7	TGTGCCAGCAGCACCATCAAGCTCGGGACAGGGATCGAGCAGTACTTC	CASSTIKLGTGIEQYF
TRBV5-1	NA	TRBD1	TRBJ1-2	TGCGCCAGCAGCCCGGGACAGCCTTCGGGGGGCTACACCTTC	CASSPGQPSGGYTF
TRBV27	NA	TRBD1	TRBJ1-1	TGTGCCAGCAGTTTGCGCGGGACAGGGAACACTGAAGCTTTCTTT	CASSLRGTGNTEAFF
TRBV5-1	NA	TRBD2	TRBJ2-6	TGCGCCAGCAGCGCGGGGGCTGGGGCCAACGTCCTGACTTTC	CASSAGAGANVLTF
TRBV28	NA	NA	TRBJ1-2	TGTGCCAGCAGTTTATCCCTAATGCCCTATGGCTACACCTTC	CASSLSLMPYGYTF
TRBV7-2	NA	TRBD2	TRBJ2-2	TGTGCCAGCAGCTTAGGTCTAGCGGGACGAGGGGAGCTGTTTTTT	CASSLGLAGRGELFF
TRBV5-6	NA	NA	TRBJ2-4	TGTGCCAGCAGCTTTCGTGAGGGAAACATTCAGTACTTC	CASSFREGNIQYF
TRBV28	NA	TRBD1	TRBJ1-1	TGTGCCAGCAGCTCCAACCCGGGACAGGCGAACACTGAAGCTTTCTTT	CASSSNPGQANTEAFF
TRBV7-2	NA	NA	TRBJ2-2	TGTGCCAGCAGCTTCGGGTTATCTCTGGGCACCGGGGAGCTGTTTTTT	CASSFGLSLGTGELFF
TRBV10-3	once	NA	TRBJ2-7	TGTGCCATCAGTGAGCTATCCTACGAGCAGTACTTC	CAISELSYEQYF
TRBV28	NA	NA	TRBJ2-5	TGTGCCAGCAGCCCGGACACGGCGACCCAGTACTTC	CASSPDTATQYF
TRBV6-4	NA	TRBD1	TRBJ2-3	TGTGCCAGCAGAAGGACAAGGGGGCCAGGACCCAGCACAGATACGCAGTATTTT	CASRRTRGPGPSTDTQYF
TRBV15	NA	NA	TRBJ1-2	TGTGCCACCAGCATCAGACAAACGAAACTGGGTCGCTATGGCTACACCTTC	CATSIRQTKLGRYGYTF
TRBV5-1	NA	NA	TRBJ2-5	TGCGCCACCCGAACGGGGTTAGACGGGACCCAGTACTTC	CATRTGLDGTQYF
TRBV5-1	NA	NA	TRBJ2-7	TGCGCCAGCAGCTTGACAGGGTTCGCCGCCTACGAGCAGTACTTC	CASSLTGFAAYEQYF
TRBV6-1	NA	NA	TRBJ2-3	TGTGCCAGCAGAGCCTTGCCCCCCGGCACAGATACGCAGTATTTT	CASRALPPGTDTQYF
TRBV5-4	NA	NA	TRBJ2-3	TGTGCCAGCAGCTTGGCCGCAGATACGCAGTATTTT	CASSLAADTQYF
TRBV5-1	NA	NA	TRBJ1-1	TGCGCCAGCAGCTTATATTGGAACACTGAAGCTTTCTTT	CASSLYWNTEAFF
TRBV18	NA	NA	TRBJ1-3	TGTGCCAGCTCACGCGCGACAGACTCTGGAAACACCATATATTTT	CASSRATDSGNTIYF
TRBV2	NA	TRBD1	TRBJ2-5	TGTGCCAGCAGACCCCCGGGACAGAAAGAGACCCAGTACTTC	CASRPPGQKETQYF
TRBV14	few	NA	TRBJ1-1	TGTGCCAGCAGCCAGGGACAGAACACTGAAGCTTTCTTT	CASSQGQNTEAFF
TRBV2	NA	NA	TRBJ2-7	TGTGCCAGCAGGTCCGGGGGTTACGAGCAGTACTTC	CASRSGGYEQYF
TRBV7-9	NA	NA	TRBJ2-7	TGTGCCAGCAGCTTATTGGGCAGTATCTACGAGCAGTACTTC	CASSLLGSIYEQYF
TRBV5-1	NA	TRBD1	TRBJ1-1	TGCGCCAGCAGCTTGAATCCGGGACAGGGGGCTGAAGCTTTCTTT	CASSLNPGQGAEAFF
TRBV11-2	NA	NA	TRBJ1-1	TGTGCCAGCAGCCCAAAGGCGGGGGCGCGGACTGAAGCTTTCTTT	CASSPKAGARTEAFF
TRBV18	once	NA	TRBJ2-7	TGTGCCAGCTCACCGCTGTCGGGCGGCTCGGGAGAGCAGTACTTC	CASSPLSGGSGEQYF
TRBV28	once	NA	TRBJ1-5	TGTGCCAGCCTCAGGGGCAATCAGCCCCAGCATTTT	CASLRGNQPQHF
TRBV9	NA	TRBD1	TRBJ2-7	TGTGCCAGCAGCGCCCGACAGGGTTCCAACGAGCAGTACTTC	CASSARQGSNEQYF
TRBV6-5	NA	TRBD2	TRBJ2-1	TGTGCCAGCAGTTCCGGAGCGGGAGTTCTCGAGCAGTTCTTC	CASSSGAGVLEQFF
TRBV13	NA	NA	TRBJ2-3	TGTGCCAGCAGCTTAGAAGGCAGGGGATTTACGCAGTATTTT	CASSLEGRGFTQYF
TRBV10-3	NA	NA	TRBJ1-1	TGTGCCATCAGTGAGTGGGCAGAGAGTGAAGCTTTCTTT	CAISEWAESEAFF
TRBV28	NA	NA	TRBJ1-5	TGTGCCAGCAGTTTGAGGCACGGGGGGTTGGGGGCCCAGCATTTT	CASSLRHGGLGAQHF
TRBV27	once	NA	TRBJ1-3	TGTGCCAGCAGTTTCGGAGGGCCTGGAAACACCATATATTTT	CASSFGGPGNTIYF
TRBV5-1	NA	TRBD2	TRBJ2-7	TGCGCCAGCAGCTTGGACGCTAGCGGTGCCTACGAGCAGTACTTC	CASSLDASGAYEQYF
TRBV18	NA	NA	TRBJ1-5	TGTGCCAGCTCACCAAGCCGCGGGGGGGCCGGTCAGCCCCAGCATTTT	CASSPSRGGAGQPQHF
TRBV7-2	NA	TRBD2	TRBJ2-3	TGTGCCAGCAGCTTACGGGGGGGCGGCACAGATACGCAGTATTTT	CASSLRGGGTDTQYF
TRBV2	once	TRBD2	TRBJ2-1	TGTGCCAGCAGTGAAGCGGCGAGCGGGGGGGTGAAGGAGCAGCTCTTC	CASSEAASGGVKEQLF